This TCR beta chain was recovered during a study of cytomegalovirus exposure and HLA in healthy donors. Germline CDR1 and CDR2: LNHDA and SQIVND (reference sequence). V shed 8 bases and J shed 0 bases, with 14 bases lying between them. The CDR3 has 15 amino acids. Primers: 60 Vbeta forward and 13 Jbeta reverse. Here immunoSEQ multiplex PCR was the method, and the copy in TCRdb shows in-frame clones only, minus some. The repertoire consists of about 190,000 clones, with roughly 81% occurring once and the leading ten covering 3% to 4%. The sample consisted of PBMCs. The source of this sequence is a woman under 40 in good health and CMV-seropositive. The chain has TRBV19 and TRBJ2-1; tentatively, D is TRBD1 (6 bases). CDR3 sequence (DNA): TGTGCCAGTCAATTCGACAGGAGCTCCTACAATGAGCAGTTCTTC. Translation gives CASQFDRSSYNEQFF.